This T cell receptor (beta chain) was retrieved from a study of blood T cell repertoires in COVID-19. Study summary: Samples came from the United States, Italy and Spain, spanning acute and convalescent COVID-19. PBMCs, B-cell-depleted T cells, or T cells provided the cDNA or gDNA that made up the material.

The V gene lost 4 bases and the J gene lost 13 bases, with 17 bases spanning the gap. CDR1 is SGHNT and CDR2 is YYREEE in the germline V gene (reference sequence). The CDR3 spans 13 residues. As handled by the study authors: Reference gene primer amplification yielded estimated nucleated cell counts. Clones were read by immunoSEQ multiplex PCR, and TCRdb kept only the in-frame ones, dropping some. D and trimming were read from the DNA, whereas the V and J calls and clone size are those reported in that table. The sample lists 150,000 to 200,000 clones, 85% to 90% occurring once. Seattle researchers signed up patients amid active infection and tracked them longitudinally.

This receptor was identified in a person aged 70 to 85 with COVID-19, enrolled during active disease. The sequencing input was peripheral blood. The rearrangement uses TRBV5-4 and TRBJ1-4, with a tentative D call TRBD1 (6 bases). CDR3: CASSPDRMKRLFF. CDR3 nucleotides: TGTGCCAGCAGCCCGGACAGAATGAAAAGACTGTTTTTT.